This T cell receptor (beta chain) was observed in a study of T cells in Graves' hyperthyroidism and ophthalmopathy (dated by TCRdb to the late 2010s). In terms of the full investigation: Peripheral blood was sampled at the time of initial diagnosis, prior to any treatment. In addition, the study compared T-cell repertoires in thyroid tissue and in blood from several Graves' hyperthyroidism patients. After blood sampling, hyperthyroidism patients were treated with methimazole at a starting dose of 30 mg daily, and ophthalmopathy patients were treated with high-dose intravenous methylprednisolone. An independent validation cohort of 18 to 20 hyperthyroidism patients and over 15 patients who later progressed to ophthalmopathy tested prospective prediction of ophthalmopathy. To identify distinguishing TCR V-J signatures, a discovery cohort of 90 to 100 patients was used, comprising approximately 40 with Graves' ophthalmopathy and around 60 with stable Graves' hyperthyroidism. According to the paper, TCR Vbeta CDR3 sequencing was carried out on 135 peripheral blood samples, which came from fewer than 50 ophthalmopathy, approximately 78 hyperthyroidism and some 17 progressor patients. For training and testing, the roughly 93 patients in the discovery cohort were randomly divided in a 7:3 ratio.

This clonotype was picked up many times. Its target antigen remains unknown. Base quality data are lacking; no much larger clone is found one base away. TCR beta CDR3 regions were amplified from RNA transcripts. The first round of RT-PCR for the TCR CDR3 was performed with the HTBI primer set and the Qiagen OneStep RT-PCR kit. A second multiplex PCR round built the libraries, followed by size selection and purification. Sequencing of the libraries was done on an Illumina HiSeq2000 using paired-end 100 bp reads. For the original study's pipeline: SOAPnuke was used to process the raw data, removing reads that contained adapters or uncalled bases, had a mean Phred below 15, or lacked an exact match to the constant primer or identifier. COPE v1.2.5 was used to merge high-quality paired reads, and clonotypes were defined as unique nucleotide sequences. MiTCR v1.1 was used to align the clonotypes against IMGT TRBV, TRBD and TRBJ reference segments. The analysis included only V-J combinations with a frequency above 0.0001, which together covered about 99% of the repertoires. The TCS score was defined as the ratio of F50 (clonal expansion) to E x V (chaos), calculated using BLOSUM62-based TCRdist between CDR3 peptides within each V-J. Welch's t-statistics and random forest reduced several hundred V-J features to 13, which were used in a naive Bayes classifier (R e1071). In-frame beta chains were kept once TCRdb had trimmed the public reads at Q25 with fastp and called clones with MiXCR. For every CDR3 protein sequence, its rows merge into one entry that carries the most common genes and DNA. The V and J calls, along with clone size, are taken from TCRdb and not from the paper's own processing. Present in this sample are fewer than 650,000 distinct CDR3 sequences, 11% to 15% of which were seen just once. The biggest ten clones account for more than 11% of the sample.

CDR1 and CDR2, per the germline V gene, are SNHLY and FYNNEI. V sheds 3 bases and J sheds 5 bases, leaving 19 bases between their ends. The CDR3 covers 16 residues, taking in both the cysteine and the phenylalanine. This entry keeps only the CDR3 DNA: 48 bases, framed from base 1. What the research found in general, with its limitations: Most expanded thyroid clonotypes (frequency above 0.001) were also detected in blood, suggesting blood repertoires may reflect thyroid immune responses. A model built on a 13 V-J signature distinguished ophthalmopathy from stable hyperthyroidism, reaching about 89% sensitivity and about 81% specificity in cross-validation and 80%/75% in testing. In validation, the model predicted progression to ophthalmopathy a median of roughly six months before onset, with about 64% sensitivity and about 72% specificity. Sample size was not statistically predetermined, and investigators were not blinded to group allocation.

Stable Graves' hyperthyroidism was defined as the absence of progression to ophthalmopathy over 18 months of follow-up. Hyperthyroidism patients were aged 18 to 65 years and newly diagnosed, with disease duration of less than 2 months. Patients with uncontrolled infections, other autoimmune diseases, pregnancy or lactation were excluded. Diagnoses relied on clinical symptoms, serum thyroxine and TRAb, thyroid ultrasound and orbital computed tomography. PBMCs were separated from 7.5 to 10 ml of fresh peripheral blood using Ficoll-Paque density gradient centrifugation. Total RNA was extracted with Trizol reagent, and quality was checked on an Agilent 2100 Bioanalyzer.

The sequence joins TRBV2 to TRBJ1-1; TRBD1 is a possible D gene, resting on 5 matching bases. The TCR originated in a woman aged 40 to 50 with Graves' hyperthyroidism. Sequenced: blood. The CDR3 reads as follows: CASSEKGAGTNTEAFF. The nucleotides are TGTGCCAGCAGTGAGAAAGGGGCAGGGACGAATACTGAAGCTTTCTTT.